These 2 T cell receptor beta chains originate from one sample sequenced in a study of regulatory T cells in long-lasting Graves disease. Library construction for TCR beta used iRepertoire HTBI primers and Arm-PCR of CDR3 regions. Each CDR3 protein gets one entry after TCRdb re-called the multiplex PCR reads with MiXCR. The data hold more than 650,000 distinct CDR3 sequences, with around 32% observed a single time. Time point in this sample: persistent/refractory GD, antithyroid drugs over 5 years with positive TRAb. From PBMCs, RNA was extracted and then used to make the TCR library. The specimen was peripheral blood mononuclear cells (PBMCs), collected when the disease was refractory, from a patient treated with antithyroid drugs. Receptors were obtained from a female donor with Graves disease.

The chain recombines TRBV6-9 with TRBJ1-2; no reliable D call. The CDR3 is 12 amino acids. Germline V gives CDR1 MNHGY, CDR2 SVAAGI. The germline V and J ends were trimmed by 3 bases and 8 bases, with 10 bases remaining between them. The CDR3 reads CASSYEGWGYTF. The CDR3 DNA follows: TGTGCCAGCAGTTACGAGGGCTGGGGCTACACCTTC.

The CDR3 here is CASIWGNQPQHF. CDR3 bases: TGTGCCAGCATTTGGGGCAATCAGCCCCAGCATTTT. V usage is TRBV6-2 or TRBV6-3 and J usage is TRBJ1-5; no firm D call. There are 12 residues in the CDR3. Trimming took 7 bases from V and 2 from J, leaving 6 bases between them. Per germline, CDR1 MNHEY and CDR2 SVGEGT.